These T cell receptor beta chains were read from a single sample in a study of response to subunit inactivated influenza vaccine. One entry per CDR3 protein, called by TCRdb with MiXCR from the RT-PCR reads. This table has hundreds of thousands of distinct CDR3 sequences, 9% to 15% appearing once. The source material was non-naive T cells sorted from PBMCs, sampled 14 days before vaccination. All receptors derive from a man between 50 and 59 years old who received an inactivated influenza vaccine. Each CDR3 is given with its conserved first and last residue. The order of the fields is clone size, J gene, V gene, D gene, CDR3 protein, CDR3 DNA. The D gene is left open where the match is weak. Part of the rows lack a size; the others show once, few, many or a class for expanded clones.

>few|TRBJ2-7|TRBV11-2|TRBD2
CASSSLAGGHEQYF
TGTGCCAGCAGCTCACTAGCGGGGGGCCACGAGCAGTACTTC
>NA|TRBJ2-7|TRBV5-1|TRBD1
CASSPLGTGIYEQYF
TGCGCCAGCAGCCCGCTGGGGACAGGGATTTACGAGCAGTACTTC
>few|TRBJ1-1|TRBV3-1|NA
CASSHPPQNTEAFF
TGTGCCAGCAGCCATCCCCCCCAGAACACTGAAGCTTTCTTT
>many|TRBJ1-1|TRBV20-1|NA
CSASRQGFDMGF
TGCAGTGCTAGTCGCCAGGGATTTGATATGGGATTT
>many|TRBJ1-1|TRBV4-2|TRBD1
CASSRGQGMNTEAFF
TGTGCCAGCAGCCGGGGACAGGGAATGAACACTGAAGCTTTCTTT
>few|TRBJ2-7|TRBV7-2|TRBD2
CASSFSGRAGYEQYF
TGTGCCAGCAGCTTTAGCGGGAGGGCCGGGTACGAGCAGTACTTC
>NA|TRBJ2-7|TRBV28|TRBD2
CASSRGGAEQYF
TGTGCCAGCAGCCGGGGGGGAGCCGAGCAGTACTTC
>few|TRBJ2-5|TRBV7-2|TRBD2
CASSLGTSGSPWETQYF
TGTGCCAGCAGCTTAGGGACTAGCGGGAGTCCGTGGGAGACCCAGTACTTC
>NA|TRBJ1-5|TRBV6-2/TRBV6-3|NA
CASSYRPAGQPQHF
TGTGCCAGCAGTTACCGCCCCGCGGGGCAGCCCCAGCATTTT
>many|TRBJ1-3|TRBV5-5|NA
CASRTAGNTIYF
TGTGCCAGCAGGACGGCTGGAAACACCATATATTTT
>few|TRBJ2-7|TRBV7-2|TRBD2
CASSLETSGRLPHVF
TGTGCCAGCAGTCTTGAGACTAGCGGGAGGCTTCCCCACGTCTTC
>NA|TRBJ2-4|TRBV28|NA
CASSLGGLVENIQYF
TGTGCCAGCAGTTTGGGGGGCTTAGTGGAAAACATTCAGTACTTC
>many|TRBJ1-1|TRBV4-1|NA
CASSQDLAYSSNTEAFF
TGCGCCAGCAGCCAAGACTTGGCGTACAGCTCCAACACTGAAGCTTTCTTT
>NA|TRBJ1-2|TRBV7-2|NA
CASSPPYGYGYTF
TGTGCCAGCAGCCCTCCATATGGCTATGGCTACACCTTC
>NA|TRBJ1-1|TRBV30|NA
CAWRIRGLDTEAFF
TGTGCCTGGAGAATCCGGGGATTGGACACTGAAGCTTTCTTT
>NA|TRBJ2-7|TRBV3-1|TRBD2
CASSGRGQGGTSGRYEQYF
TGTGCCAGCAGCGGACGAGGACAGGGGGGGACTAGCGGGAGGTACGAGCAGTACTTC
>few|TRBJ2-1|TRBV5-6|NA
CASSLDTSNEQFF
TGTGCCAGCAGCTTGGACACGAGCAATGAGCAGTTCTTC
>few|TRBJ2-3|TRBV20-1|NA
CSASRVVPTRTDTQYF
TGCAGTGCTAGTAGGGTCGTGCCAACGAGGACAGATACGCAGTATTTT
>few|TRBJ2-1|TRBV7-9|TRBD2
CASSPPSGSLYNEQFF
TGTGCCAGCAGCCCCCCAAGCGGGAGCCTCTACAATGAGCAGTTCTTC
>many|TRBJ2-7|TRBV5-1|NA
CASSPVPAGTPYEQYF
TGCGCCAGCAGCCCAGTTCCGGCAGGGACGCCCTACGAGCAGTACTTC
>many|TRBJ2-7|TRBV7-8|NA
CASSSGVVYEQYF
TGTGCCAGCAGCTCAGGGGTAGTCTACGAGCAGTACTTC
>many|TRBJ2-1|TRBV5-1|TRBD1
CASSLLQGAGNEQFF
TGCGCCAGCAGCTTATTACAGGGGGCCGGCAATGAGCAGTTCTTC
>few|TRBJ2-7|TRBV6-1|NA
CASSEGAYEQYF
TGTGCCAGCAGTGAGGGGGCCTACGAGCAGTACTTC
>many|TRBJ2-7|TRBV9|TRBD1
CASSVGQGENEQYF
TGTGCCAGCAGCGTCGGACAGGGAGAGAACGAGCAGTACTTC
>NA|TRBJ2-2|TRBV2|TRBD1
CASSDLGDSYTGELFF
TGTGCCAGCAGTGATTTGGGGGACAGCTACACCGGGGAGCTGTTTTTT